This T cell receptor beta chain was retrieved from a study of sequential checkpoint blockade in melanoma. Assay: immunoSEQ multiplex PCR; the TCRdb copy retains only in-frame clones and omits some. Of fewer than 45,000 clones in the sample, 75% to 90% were seen once. This CDR3 is 15 amino acids long. With V trimmed by 5 bases and J by 5 bases, 8 bases remained unmatched. Per the germline V gene, CDR1 is LNHDA and CDR2 is SQIVND (reference sequence). Indicated treatment: randomized to nivolumab then ipilimumab (arm A) or the reverse (arm B). This clone appeared a few times. This clonotype was obtained from a human donor with melanoma. The chain carries TRBV19 and TRBJ1-2; 10 bases align to TRBD1. Material: CD8+ T cells sorted from blood (inferred from file names), obtained from a patient given nivolumab and ipilimumab in sequence. CDR3 DNA: TGTGCCAGTAGTCTCGGGACAGGGGCAGTGTATGGCTACACCTTC. This codes for CASSLGTGAVYGYTF.